These 23 T cell receptor beta chains came from one sample sequenced in a study of beta chain features in type 1 diabetes. Isolated RNA was reverse transcribed in full, so expressed TCRB transcripts were sequenced. The data were produced by immunoSEQ multiplex PCR, yet TCRdb's version contains in-frame clones alone and is incomplete. Of over 650,000 clones listed, around 15% are singletons. These TCRs are of unknown antigen specificity. General study points: Shorter TCRB CDR3s, moderately but significantly so, were found in Type 1 diabetes patients in all four CD4+ subsets.

The sequencing input was naive CD4+ T cells from blood. Receptors were obtained from a man between 18 and 29 years old with type 1 diabetes.

This clone appeared a few times. The same CDR3 is also encoded by other DNA sequences in this sample. The chain recombines TRBV7-9 with TRBJ2-1; TRBD2 agrees at 12 bases. The ends lost 5 bases at V and 2 bases at J; junction bases unmatched: 4. The germline CDR1 and CDR2 sequences are SEHNR and FQNEAQ (reference sequence). The length of the CDR3 is 16 residues. This CDR3 is CASSPGLAGTYNEQFF. The CDR3 DNA follows: TGTGCCAGCAGCCCGGGACTAGCGGGCACCTACAATGAGCAGTTCTTC.

A few counts support this clone. J is TRBJ1-5 and V is TRBV15; TRBD1 might be the D (6 bases). Between the trimmed V and J ends, which lost 5 bases and 0 bases, there was a span of 14 bases. This CDR3 contains 16 residues. The germline V gene has CDR1 LNHNV and CDR2 YYDKDF (reference sequence). DNA of the CDR3: TGTGCCACCAGCCCAGGGGACGGGGATAGCAATCAGCCCCAGCATTTT. Amino acids: CATSPGDGDSNQPQHF.

This chain joins TRBV5-6 and TRBJ2-3; 10 nucleotides line up with TRBD2. The CDR3 has 15 residues. The germline gives CDR1 SGHDT, CDR2 YYEEEE. Trimming took 5 bases from V and 3 from J; bases not matched to a gene: 6. CDR3 nucleotides: TGTGCCAGCAGTTGGGGACTAGCGACAACAGATACGCAGTATTTT. Protein product: CASSWGLATTDTQYF.

This sequence joins TRBV2 and TRBJ2-5, with TRBD2 identical over 13 bases. Trimming removed 5 bases from V and 5 bases from J; junction bases left unmatched: 5. Germline V CDR1 and CDR2: SNHLY, FYNNEI. The CDR3 covers 15 residues. The CDR3 DNA reads TGTGCCAGCAGTCCCGGACTAGCGGGAGATGAGACCCAGTACTTC. This codes for CASSPGLAGDETQYF.

This clone appeared a few times. This chain joins TRBV19 and TRBJ2-7, with a tentative D call TRBD1 (5 bases). Trimming shortened V by 6 bases and J by 9 bases, and 21 bases separated the two germline ends. The CDR3 has 14 residues. The germline V gene has CDR1 LNHDA and CDR2 SQIVND (reference sequence). CDR3: CASSPGQGLRGQYF. As DNA, the CDR3 is TGTGCCAGTAGCCCAGGACAAGGCCTACGAGGGCAGTACTTC.

This clone turned up a few times. The chain recombines TRBV7-2 with TRBJ1-4, with D possibly being TRBD1 (6 bases). The CDR3 is made up of 15 amino acids. Trimming took 4 bases from V and 5 from J, leaving 14 bases between them. Germline values: CDR1 SGHTA, CDR2 FQGNSA. The CDR3 reads CASSSFLGANEKLFF. The CDR3, as DNA: TGTGCCAGCAGCTCCTTTTTGGGGGCAAATGAAAAACTGTTTTTT.

The chain links TRBV29-1 to TRBJ2-3; a possible D gene is TRBD2 (6 bases). The CDR3 is 14 residues long. Trimming removed 0 bases at V and 0 bases at J, with 7 bases between. Germline V gene lookup returns CDR1 SQVTM and CDR2 ANQGSEA. CDR3 region: CSVEERGSTDTQYF. CDR3 nucleotides: TGCAGCGTTGAAGAGCGGGGAAGCACAGATACGCAGTATTTT.

This clone has more than one count but fewer than ten. The gene calls are TRBV18 and TRBJ2-7, with 7 bases fitting TRBD1. The CDR3 covers 16 residues. Trimming took 6 bases from V and 4 from J; bases not matched to a gene: 15. In germline, CDR1 is KGHSH, CDR2 LQKENI. CDR3 loop: CASSELSGQTIYEQYF. Here the CDR3 DNA reads TGTGCCAGCTCCGAACTCTCGGGACAGACTATTTACGAGCAGTACTTC. The full variable domain, completed using reference TRBV18 and TRBJ2-7, is NAGVMQNPRHLVRRRGQEARLRCSPMKGHSHVYWYRQLPEEGLKFMVYLQKENIIDESGMPKERFSAEFPKEGPSILRIQQVVRGDSAAYFCASSELSGQTIYEQYFGPGTRLTVT.

This clone was counted only a few times. This sequence joins TRBV29-1 and TRBJ2-7; D is unclear. V was pared by 7 bases and J by 6 bases, with 19 bases between. The CDR3 consists of 13 residues. The germline gives CDR1 SQVTM, CDR2 ANQGSEA. This chain's CDR3 is CSAVLGLLGEQYF. The CDR3 bases are TGCAGCGCGGTATTAGGTCTCTTAGGCGAGCAGTACTTC.

This sequence joins TRBV11-2 and TRBJ2-3; tentatively, D is TRBD2 (6 bases). The CDR3 extends over 16 amino acids. Germline V gene lookup returns CDR1 SGHAT and CDR2 FQNNGV. Trimming shortened V by 1 base and J by 2 bases, and 13 bases separated the two germline ends. CDR3 amino acids: CASSLVATLATDTQYF. The CDR3 DNA follows: TGTGCCAGCAGCTTAGTGGCGACACTAGCCACAGATACGCAGTATTTT.

This clone was seen more than once but under ten times. The rearrangement uses TRBV14 and TRBJ1-2; 11 bases are shared with TRBD1. Looked up from germline, CDR1 is SGHDN and CDR2 is FVKESK. Trimming took 5 bases from V and 4 from J; bases not matched to a gene: 9. The CDR3 runs 16 residues. CDR3 region: CASSSGWTGGLYGYTF. The CDR3 bases are TGTGCCAGCAGCTCGGGATGGACAGGGGGCCTCTATGGCTACACCTTC. Based on the CDR3 plus reference TRBV14 and TRBJ1-2, the full variable domain is EAGVTQFPSHSVIEKGQTVTLRCDPISGHDNLYWYRRVMGKEIKFLLHFVKESKQDESGMPNNRFLAERTGGTYSTLKVQPAELEDSGVYFCASSSGWTGGLYGYTFGSGTRLTVV.

V is TRBV30 and J is TRBJ2-3, with no clear D. The CDR3 loop spans 12 amino acids. Germline V CDR1 and CDR2: GTSNPN, SVGIG (reference sequence). Trimming cost V 3 bases and J 2 bases, with 6 bases left between them. The CDR3 DNA sequence: TGTGCCTGGAGAGGGCCCACAGATACGCAGTATTTT. It translates to CAWRGPTDTQYF.

The V and J genes are TRBV7-3 and TRBJ1-1; D unresolved. Per the germline V gene, CDR1 is SGHTA and CDR2 is FQGTGA. The CDR3 length is 14 residues. Between the trimmed V and J ends, which lost 2 bases and 2 bases, there was a span of 9 bases. CDR3 coding DNA: TGTGCCAGCAGCTTATCGAGAGACAACACTGAAGCTTTCTTT. It yields the protein CASSLSRDNTEAFF.

This clone was seen a handful of times. The CDR3: CASSPTSGRRNEQFF. The CDR3, as DNA: TGTGCCAGCAGCCCTACCAGTGGGCGCCGTAATGAGCAGTTCTTC. The chain employs TRBV11-2 and TRBJ2-1; D gene uncertain. Trimming stripped 5 bases from V and 7 bases from J, with 18 bases between. The germline V gene encodes CDR1 SGHAT and CDR2 FQNNGV. The CDR3 length is 15 residues.

CDR3 coding DNA: TGTGCCTGGAAGGGGGCTACGGAGACCCAGTACTTC. It specifies CAWKGATETQYF. The rearrangement joins TRBV30 to TRBJ2-5; 7 bases are shared with TRBD1. The germline CDR1 and CDR2 sequences are GTSNPN and SVGIG (reference sequence). The CDR3 contains 12 residues. With V trimmed by 4 bases and J by 5 bases, 4 bases remained unmatched.

This clone has just a few counts. The chain has TRBV30 and TRBJ1-1, with TRBD1 as a possible D gene (5 bases). This CDR3 has 15 amino acids. Germline CDR1 reads GTSNPN; CDR2 reads SVGIG (reference sequence). V lost 0 bases to trimming and J lost 4 bases, with 15 bases between them. The CDR3 reads CAWSVRWGEATEAFF. The CDR3 DNA sequence: TGTGCCTGGAGTGTACGGTGGGGGGAGGCCACTGAAGCTTTCTTT. Full variable domain (rest looked up from reference TRBV30 and TRBJ1-1): SQTIHQWPATLVQPVGSPLSLECTVEGTSNPNLYWYRQAAGRGLQLLFYSVGIGQISSEVPQNLSASRPQDRQFILSSKKLLLSDSGFYLCAWSVRWGEATEAFFGQGTRLTVV.

This clone showed up just a few times. The rearrangement uses TRBV7-9 and TRBJ1-1; D remains ambiguous. This CDR3 spans 12 amino acids. Trimming removed 3 bases from V and 5 bases from J, with 7 bases in between. Germline assignment: CDR1 SEHNR and CDR2 FQNEAQ (reference sequence). Here the CDR3 reads CASSFGWTEAFF. For the CDR3, the DNA is TGTGCCAGCAGCTTCGGGTGGACTGAAGCTTTCTTT.

This sequence joins TRBV18 and TRBJ1-5; D is possibly TRBD1 (5 bases). The CDR3 length is 13 residues. Germline V lookup: CDR1 KGHSH, CDR2 LQKENI. V was pared by 5 bases and J by 5 bases, with 10 bases between. The CDR3 bases are TGTGCCAGCTCAATGGGGGAGGATCAGCCCCAGCATTTT. Protein product: CASSMGEDQPQHF.

For this clone: Other DNA sequences in this sample translate to the same CDR3. J is TRBJ2-3 and V is TRBV5-6; no reliable D call. Trimming took 0 bases from V and 4 from J, leaving 3 bases between them. The germline V gene encodes CDR1 SGHDT and CDR2 YYEEEE. This CDR3 spans 12 amino acids. CDR3 protein: CASSLAADTQYF. CDR3 nucleotide sequence: TGTGCCAGCAGCTTGGCTGCAGATACGCAGTATTTT.

The chain recombines TRBV5-1 with TRBJ2-5; TRBD1 matches 7 bases. V lost 2 bases and J lost 3; bases outside the gene matches: 7. The CDR3 runs to 15 residues. Germline CDR1 is SGHRS and CDR2 is YFSETQ. The CDR3 DNA follows: TGCGCCAGCAGCTTACAGGGGCTAACAGAAGAGACCCAGTACTTC. Its translation is CASSLQGLTEETQYF.

In its sample, this clone was seen a few times. V and J are TRBV28 and TRBJ1-2; D gene uncertain. CDR3 length: 12 residues. Germline V lookup: CDR1 MDHEN, CDR2 SYDVKM. The V end was cut by 4 bases, the J end by 8 bases, with 11 bases between. The CDR3 protein is CASSSGPGGYTF. CDR3 DNA sequence: TGTGCCAGCAGTTCAGGACCTGGGGGCTACACCTTC.

This clone has only a few counts. The gene calls are TRBV5-1 and TRBJ2-5; 7 nucleotides match TRBD2. The CDR3 runs 15 residues. CDR1 is SGHRS and CDR2 is YFSETQ in the germline V gene. J gave up 7 bases and V 0 bases, and 9 bases lay outside the gene matches. CDR3 DNA sequence: TGCGCCAGCAGCTTGGGCGGGACTAAGGATGGGACCCAGTACTTC. Encoded protein: CASSLGGTKDGTQYF.

Only a few counts were recorded for this clone. The chain uses TRBV7-3 and TRBJ2-2; a possible D gene is TRBD1 (5 bases). Deletions cut 9 bases from V and 4 bases from J, with 9 bases between. The V gene's germline CDR1 is SGHTA and CDR2 FQGTGA. The length of the CDR3 is 12 residues. The CDR3 reads CASRQITGELFF. As DNA, the CDR3 is TGTGCCAGTAGACAGATCACCGGGGAGCTGTTTTTT.